These 18 T cell receptor beta chains came from one sample sequenced in a study of cytomegalovirus exposure and HLA in healthy donors. The PCR had 60 Vbeta and 13 Jbeta primers. Repertoires were generated with immunoSEQ multiplex PCR, while TCRdb's copy carries only in-frame clones and drops some. Here the sample spans roughly 96,000 clones, approximately 74% being singletons. Sequencing input: PBMCs. All receptors derive from a female donor in good health and CMV-seropositive.

This clone was seen only a few times. The CDR3 DNA is TGTGCCAGCAGCTTGAATCTGGTCATACAAAGTCCAACTAATGAAAAACTGTTTTTT. Translating gives CASSLNLVIQSPTNEKLFF. The chain uses TRBV5-5 and TRBJ1-4; D is uncertain. The CDR3 sequence is 19 residues long. Trimming pared 1 base from V and 0 bases from J, leaving 19 bases between. Per germline, CDR1 SGHKS and CDR2 YYEKEE (reference sequence).

Here the CDR3 reads CASSQSLQAISYEQYF. The DNA of the CDR3 is TGTGCCAGCAGCCAATCCCTACAGGCGATCTCCTACGAGCAGTACTTC. This rearrangement joins TRBV4-2 to TRBJ2-7; D might be TRBD1 (5 bases). The V gene lost 2 bases and the J gene lost 0 bases, with 14 bases spanning the gap. The germline CDR1 and CDR2 sequences are LGHNA and YNFKEQ. CDR3 length: 16 residues.

The gene calls are TRBV13 and TRBJ1-2, with D unresolved. V shed 7 bases and J shed 0 bases, with 9 bases lying between them. In germline, CDR1 is PRHDT, CDR2 FYEKMQ (reference sequence). The CDR3 totals 13 residues. CDR3 bases: TGTGCCAGCAAATTCCTAGCTAACTATGGCTACACCTTC. Translation gives CASKFLANYGYTF.

This rearrangement joins TRBV21-1 to TRBJ2-5; TRBD1 is the table's D call, not checked against the DNA. TRBV21-1 is deemed a pseudogene. This CDR3 is 16 amino acids long. In DNA form, the CDR3 reads TGTGCCAGCAGCAGAAGGGACAGGGGGCGAAGGGAGACCCAGTACTTC. Encoded protein: CASSRRDRGRRETQYF.

V is TRBV19 and J is TRBJ1-6, with 11 bases that match TRBD1. Looked up from germline, CDR1 is LNHDA and CDR2 is SQIVND (reference sequence). The V gene end was trimmed by 7 bases and the J gene end by 10 bases; junction bases not matched to a gene: 9. This CDR3 has 15 residues. CDR3 protein: CASKGGGQGASPLHF. As DNA, the CDR3 is TGTGCCAGTAAGGGGGGAGGACAGGGGGCCTCACCCCTCCACTTT.

This chain connects TRBV30 to TRBJ1-3; the match to TRBD1 covers 7 bases. The CDR3 covers 15 residues. J gave up 2 bases and V 0 bases, and 4 bases lay outside the gene matches. CDR1 is GTSNPN, CDR2 SVGIG, per germline (reference sequence). CDR3 sequence: CAWSVGDRAGNTIYF. For the CDR3, the DNA is TGTGCCTGGAGTGTAGGCGACAGGGCTGGAAACACCATATATTTT.

This chain links TRBV18 with TRBJ1-5, with 7 bases that match TRBD1. Germline V gene lookup returns CDR1 KGHSH and CDR2 LQKENI. Trimming cost V 6 bases and J 0 bases; bases outside gene matches: 5. The CDR3 is made up of 15 amino acids. The DNA for the CDR3 is TGTGCCAGCTCTCCCGGGACAGCTAGCAATCAGCCCCAGCATTTT. Amino acids: CASSPGTASNQPQHF.

The chain has TRBV19 and TRBJ1-1; the D is unclear. V was shortened by 3 bases and J by 1 base, with 6 bases between the two germline ends. The germline gives CDR1 LNHDA, CDR2 SQIVND (reference sequence). This CDR3 has 13 amino acids. The CDR3 sequence is CASSIRENTEAFF. DNA for the CDR3: TGTGCCAGTAGTATTCGGGAGAACACTGAAGCTTTCTTT.

This clone was picked up a small number of times. The chain carries TRBV7-2 and TRBJ2-7; a possible D gene is TRBD2 (6 bases). Trimming took 3 bases from V and 7 from J, leaving 10 bases between them. The CDR3 runs to 12 residues. Germline values: CDR1 SGHTA, CDR2 FQGNSA. The CDR3 region has the DNA TGTGCCAGCAGCTTGCCGGAGGGAGAGCAGTACTTC. This encodes CASSLPEGEQYF.

The chain joins TRBV2 to TRBJ2-1; 14 bases are a match to TRBD2. The length of the CDR3 is 16 residues. Trimming removed 3 bases from V and 7 bases from J; junction bases left unmatched: 5. CDR1 and CDR2 (germline): SNHLY, FYNNEI. The CDR3 sequence is CASSEPGLAGGNEQFF. In nucleotides, the CDR3 is TGTGCCAGCAGTGAGCCCGGACTAGCGGGGGGTAATGAGCAGTTCTTC.

Here the CDR3 reads CASSPGLAGETQYF. In nucleotides, the CDR3 is TGCGCCAGCAGCCCAGGACTAGCGGGAGAGACCCAGTACTTC. This sequence joins TRBV5-1 and TRBJ2-5; TRBD2 matches 11 bases. This CDR3 has 14 residues. Per germline, CDR1 SGHRS and CDR2 YFSETQ. Trimming cost V 4 bases and J 4 bases; bases outside gene matches: 3.

This chain links TRBV5-1 with TRBJ2-1; D not certain. Deletions cut 0 bases from V and 8 bases from J, with 9 bases between. Germline V gives CDR1 SGHRS, CDR2 YFSETQ. This CDR3 is 13 amino acids long. CDR3 in amino acids: CASSLAPGDEQFF. CDR3 nucleotide sequence: TGCGCCAGCAGCTTGGCGCCCGGAGATGAGCAGTTCTTC.

The chain couples TRBV7-2 to TRBJ1-4, with 7 nucleotides matching TRBD1. Germline trimming cut 4 bases from V and 4 bases from J; bases unmatched to any gene: 6. The CDR3 totals 15 residues. Germline values: CDR1 SGHTA, CDR2 FQGNSA. DNA of the CDR3: TGTGCCAGCAGCTCGTCCAGGGACAGTAATGAAAAACTGTTTTTT. The encoded protein is CASSSSRDSNEKLFF.

As for this clone: Here the CDR3 omits its conserved ending phenylalanine or tryptophan, so a read error is the likely source. The DNA is omitted, as the CDR3 cannot be located on it reliably, and the CDR3 follows TCRdb's listing. This chain connects TRBV4-3 to TRBJ1-1; TRBD1, the table's D call, lacks a check against the DNA. The CDR3 length is 10 residues, termini included. Germline CDR1 and CDR2: LGHNA and YSLEER. CDR3 residues: CASSQVDRDD.

The rearrangement links TRBV13 to TRBJ2-7; D possibly corresponds to TRBD1 (6 bases). The V gene's germline CDR1 is PRHDT and CDR2 FYEKMQ (reference sequence). The CDR3 length is 16 residues. Trimming shortened V by 2 bases and J by 7 bases, and 21 bases separated the two germline ends. For the CDR3, the DNA is TGTGCCAGCAGCTTAAGTTTCGGGACAAATCGTGTAGAGCAGTACTTC. Protein: CASSLSFGTNRVEQYF. The full variable domain, rest sourced from reference TRBV13 and TRBJ2-7, is AAGVIQSPRHLIKEKRETATLKCYPIPRHDTVYWYQQGPGQDPQFLISFYEKMQSDKGSIPDRFSAQQFSDYHSELNMSSLELGDSALYFCASSLSFGTNRVEQYFGPGTRLTVT.

This clone appeared a few times. DNA for the CDR3: TGTGCCAGCAGTGGATCCAGGGGACGTGGCTACACCTTC. This translates into CASSGSRGRGYTF. The genes are TRBV2 and TRBJ1-2; the D gene is possibly TRBD1 (6 bases). The germline V gene encodes CDR1 SNHLY and CDR2 FYNNEI. The CDR3 runs to 13 residues. The V and J ends lost 4 bases and 7 bases respectively, with 13 bases between them.

The chain employs TRBV4-2 and TRBJ1-1, with D possibly being TRBD1 (6 bases). The V gene lost 3 bases and the J gene lost 0 bases, with 26 bases spanning the gap. Germline-derived CDR1 and CDR2 are LGHNA and YNFKEQ. This CDR3 is built from 20 residues. CDR3 loop: CASSHMIGQPIILMNTEAFF. The DNA of the CDR3 is TGTGCCAGCAGCCATATGATTGGACAGCCTATTATACTCATGAACACTGAAGCTTTCTTT.

This sequence joins TRBV9 and TRBJ2-3; TRBD2 matches 7 bases. The CDR3 is 17 residues long. V dropped 4 bases and J dropped 5; count of bases not matched to a gene: 16. Germline V gene sequence: CDR1 SGDLS, CDR2 YYNGEE. Here the CDR3 DNA reads TGTGCCAGCAGCTCAATACTTTTGGGGGAGGGCCGAGATACGCAGTATTTT. Residues: CASSSILLGEGRDTQYF.